What follows are 27 T cell receptor beta chains derived from one specimen sequenced in a study of cytomegalovirus exposure and HLA in healthy donors. Primers included in the PCR were 60 Vbeta and 13 Jbeta primers. Here immunoSEQ multiplex PCR was the method, and the copy in TCRdb shows in-frame clones only, minus some. Found here are approximately 160,000 clones, over 65% of them singletons; the top ten hold roughly 4.5%. Sample: PBMCs. The receptors here all came from a man between 18 and 29 years old in good health and CMV-seropositive.

This chain links TRBV5-4 with TRBJ1-1, with D hard to call. Per germline, CDR1 SGHNT and CDR2 YYREEE (reference sequence). V lost 2 bases, J lost 0 bases, and 14 bases lay in between. The CDR3 consists of 16 residues. DNA for the CDR3: TGTGCCAGCAGCTTTAGAGGAGTTGCTATGAACACTGAAGCTTTCTTT. This translates into CASSFRGVAMNTEAFF.

The chain links TRBV6-4 to TRBJ2-5, with TRBD2 matching over 8 bases. Unmatched junction bases numbered 6, after V lost 5 bases and J lost 1 base. The length of the CDR3 is 15 residues. The germline V gene encodes CDR1 MRHNA and CDR2 SNTAGT. The CDR3 loop is CASSRRLARQETQYF. CDR3 in DNA: TGTGCCAGCAGTAGGAGACTAGCGCGCCAAGAGACCCAGTACTTC.

The V and J genes are TRBV27 and TRBJ2-5; the match to TRBD2 covers 9 bases. This CDR3 spans 15 amino acids. Germline V CDR1 and CDR2: MNHEY, SMNVEV (reference sequence). The V and J ends lost 2 bases and 1 base, in that order; junction bases with no gene match: 2. The DNA for the CDR3 is TGTGCCAGCAGTTTACGCGGGGGGGTCCAAGAGACCCAGTACTTC. Its protein product is CASSLRGGVQETQYF.

CDR3 nucleotide sequence: TGTGCCAGCAGCCACTCCCTTGGCGGGGGGGCTCGGGAGACCCAGTACTTC. Its translation: CASSHSLGGGARETQYF. This chain uses TRBV5-6 with TRBJ2-5; 9 bases line up with TRBD2. V lost 4 bases, J lost 5 bases, and 15 bases stayed unmatched. CDR3 length: 17 amino acids. The germline gives CDR1 SGHDT, CDR2 YYEEEE.

CDR3 sequence: CASSRADRGRGGNTIYF. DNA of the CDR3: TGTGCCAGCAGCCGTGCGGACAGGGGGCGAGGTGGAAACACCATATATTTT. This rearrangement joins TRBV27 to TRBJ1-3, with 11 bases that match TRBD1. This CDR3 is 17 amino acids long. The junction had 10 bases not matched to a gene; V was cut back by 6 bases and J by 3 bases. Germline V lookup: CDR1 MNHEY, CDR2 SMNVEV (reference sequence).

The chain couples TRBV1 to TRBJ2-1; the D call in the table, TRBD2, was not verified against the DNA. TRBV1 corresponds to a pseudogene. The CDR3 runs to 15 residues. The CDR3 loop is CTSSRPWRGGEEQFF. DNA of the CDR3: TGCACCAGCAGCCGCCCCTGGCGGGGGGGCGAAGAGCAGTTCTTC.

The CDR3 sequence: CSVSRDREVEGYTF. The CDR3 nucleotides are TGCAGCGTGAGCCGGGACAGGGAAGTGGAGGGCTACACCTTC. The V and J genes are TRBV29-1 and TRBJ1-2; TRBD1 aligns across 9 bases. Germline V gene data show CDR1 as SQVTM and CDR2 as ANQGSEA. Trimming removed 6 bases from V and 8 bases from J; junction bases left unmatched: 13. CDR3 length: 14 residues.

The chain is built from TRBV5-1 and TRBJ2-5; D may be TRBD1 (6 bases). CDR1 is SGHRS, CDR2 YFSETQ, per germline. The ends were cut back, 5 bases at V and 4 bases at J, with 15 bases in the middle. The CDR3 extends over 14 amino acids. CDR3 protein: CASRVSMGAETQYF. The CDR3 DNA follows: TGCGCCAGCAGGGTCTCGATGGGGGCAGAGACCCAGTACTTC.

This chain connects TRBV2 to TRBJ1-2; 7 bases fit TRBD1. Trimming at V came to 6 bases and at J to 4 bases, leaving 5 bases not matched to a gene. This CDR3 region has 13 residues. Germline CDR1 is SNHLY and CDR2 is FYNNEI. CDR3 in DNA: TGTGCCAGCAGCAAGGGGGCTTCCTATGGCTACACCTTC. This codes for CASSKGASYGYTF.

The chain carries TRBV5-6 and TRBJ1-5; D is possibly TRBD1 (5 bases). The CDR3 has 16 amino acids. V lost 3 bases and J 4 bases, leaving 17 bases between the germline ends. Germline V gene sequence: CDR1 SGHDT, CDR2 YYEEEE. The CDR3 DNA follows: TGTGCCAGCAGCTGGGGGGGTCAGGGACTAAATCAGCCCCAGCATTTT. This gives the protein CASSWGGQGLNQPQHF.

The rearrangement links TRBV6-4 to TRBJ1-5, with a weak D call TRBD1 (6 bases). This CDR3 spans 16 amino acids. The V end lost 7 bases, the J end lost 4 bases, and 20 bases lay between the germline ends. Germline assignment: CDR1 MRHNA and CDR2 SNTAGT. The CDR3 DNA follows: TGTGCCAGCACCTTGAGGGGGGGGCCCGGTAATCAGCCCCAGCATTTT. Translating gives CASTLRGGPGNQPQHF.

This chain uses TRBV19 with TRBJ1-2; the D is unclear. The V end was cut by 1 base, the J end by 7 bases, with 7 bases between. This CDR3 region has 12 residues. CDR1 and CDR2 (germline): LNHDA, SQIVND (reference sequence). The CDR3 DNA reads TGTGCCAGTAGTATAGCGGGAATTGGCTACACCTTC. Its protein product is CASSIAGIGYTF.

This rearrangement joins TRBV27 to TRBJ2-5, with D perhaps matching TRBD1 (6 bases). The CDR3 covers 13 residues. Trimming left V 8 bases short and J 4 bases short, with 14 bases between. CDR1 MNHEY and CDR2 SMNVEV come from the germline V gene (reference sequence). CDR3 sequence reads: CASGWGPVETQYF. Written as DNA, the CDR3 is TGTGCCAGCGGTTGGGGGCCTGTAGAGACCCAGTACTTC.

V is TRBV9 and J is TRBJ2-2; 10 nucleotides agree with TRBD2. V lost 5 bases to trimming and J lost 6 bases; unmatched junction nucleotides: 7. Germline CDR1 SGDLS, CDR2 YYNGEE. CDR3 length: 15 residues. This CDR3 reads CASRQSGGASGELFF. CDR3 bases: TGTGCCAGCAGACAGAGCGGGGGGGCCTCCGGGGAGCTGTTTTTT.

This chain joins TRBV14 and TRBJ2-1, with no clear D. The CDR3 has 16 amino acids. The V end lost 3 bases, the J end lost 4 bases, and 16 bases lay between the germline ends. The germline V gene has CDR1 SGHDN and CDR2 FVKESK. This CDR3 is CASSHFGRSWYNEQFF. The CDR3 coding sequence is TGTGCCAGCAGCCATTTCGGAAGGAGTTGGTACAATGAGCAGTTCTTC.

The V gene is TRBV6-4, the J gene TRBJ2-3; TRBD1 matches at 9 bases. Germline V CDR1 and CDR2: MRHNA, SNTAGT. Trimming removed 5 bases from V and 3 bases from J; junction bases left unmatched: 3. This CDR3 is 14 amino acids long. The CDR3 DNA is TGTGCCAGCAGTCCCGGGACAGGGACAGATACGCAGTATTTT. It encodes CASSPGTGTDTQYF.

V gene TRBV7-8 combines with J gene TRBJ2-3; D ambiguous. The CDR3 has 14 residues. Germline V CDR1 and CDR2: SGHVS, FQNEAQ. Trimming pared 1 base from V and 0 bases from J, leaving 5 bases between. CDR3 amino acids: CASSLGRSTDTQYF. The CDR3 DNA follows: TGTGCCAGCAGCTTAGGCAGAAGCACAGATACGCAGTATTTT.

This chain uses TRBV11-2 with TRBJ2-2; tentative D call: TRBD2 (5 bases). Germline loops: CDR1 SGHAT, CDR2 FQNNGV. CDR3 size: 12 residues. The CDR3 DNA reads TGTGCAGATAGCGTATTAACCGGGGAGCTGTTTTTT. It encodes CADSVLTGELFF.

This clone showed up just a few times. The V and J genes are TRBV5-6 and TRBJ1-1, with D tentatively TRBD1 (5 bases). CDR3 length equals 13 residues. Germline V CDR1 and CDR2: SGHDT, YYEEEE. The V end was cut by 2 bases, the J end by 1 base, with 6 bases between. This CDR3 is CASSFDRNTEAFF. CDR3 nucleotide sequence: TGTGCCAGCAGCTTTGACAGGAACACTGAAGCTTTCTTT.

The CDR3 nucleotides are TGTGCCAGCAGTTACAGTGCGGGAGGGGGCACAGATACGCAGTATTTT. Its translation is CASSYSAGGGTDTQYF. The chain uses TRBV6-6 and TRBJ2-3; 9 bases agree with TRBD2. Germline CDR1 MNHNY, CDR2 SVGAGI (reference sequence). The CDR3 loop spans 16 amino acids. Trimming took 2 bases from V and 1 from J; bases not matched to a gene: 4.

The V call is TRBV27, the J call TRBJ1-3, with 7 bases that match TRBD1. This CDR3 is built from 18 residues. With V trimmed by 4 bases and J by 0 bases, 12 bases remained unmatched. Germline assignment: CDR1 MNHEY and CDR2 SMNVEV (reference sequence). CDR3 protein: CASSYSRDSYSSGNTIYF. Written as DNA, the CDR3 is TGTGCCAGCAGTTACTCCAGGGACAGCTACAGCTCTGGAAACACCATATATTTT.

The rearrangement joins TRBV4-2 to TRBJ1-6, with 8 bases lining up with TRBD1. CDR1 is LGHNA, CDR2 YNFKEQ, per germline. The CDR3 is 16 residues long. V shed 4 bases and J 10 bases; nucleotides not matched to a gene: 12. The CDR3 DNA follows: TGTGCCAGCAGCCTGACTCTGGACAGGGAAGTCTCACCCCTCCACTTT. It encodes CASSLTLDREVSPLHF.

Here the CDR3 reads CASMEQRGSNQPQHF. In nucleotides, the CDR3 is TGTGCCAGTATGGAACAGCGGGGAAGCAATCAGCCCCAGCATTTT. The V gene is TRBV19, the J gene TRBJ1-5; D is unclear. Looked up from germline, CDR1 is LNHDA and CDR2 is SQIVND (reference sequence). The length of the CDR3 is 15 residues. Trimming pared 7 bases from V and 1 base from J, leaving 14 bases between.

V gene TRBV6-4 combines with J gene TRBJ1-2; D gene uncertain. The CDR3 has 15 amino acids. Trimming stripped 2 bases from V and 4 bases from J, with 14 bases between. The germline V gene encodes CDR1 MRHNA and CDR2 SNTAGT. The CDR3 is CASSDTPGSGYGYTF. CDR3 bases: TGTGCCAGCAGTGACACACCTGGGTCGGGCTATGGCTACACCTTC.

This clone has a handful of counts. The chain combines TRBV29-1 with TRBJ1-1, with D possibly being TRBD1 (6 bases). V was clipped by 7 bases and J by 5 bases, with 17 bases between them. The CDR3 is 13 residues long. CDR1 is SQVTM and CDR2 is ANQGSEA in the germline V gene. CDR3 DNA: TGCAGCGGCTTACAGGGTAGAGAAACTGAAGCTTTCTTT. Amino acids: CSGLQGRETEAFF.

The V call is TRBV6-1, the J call TRBJ2-7; tentative D call: TRBD1 (5 bases). Trimming took 1 base from V and 0 from J, leaving 10 bases between them. The CDR3 extends over 15 amino acids. The germline V gene has CDR1 MNHNS and CDR2 SASEGT. Here the CDR3 reads CASSEEGAASYEQYV. In DNA, the CDR3 is TGTGCCAGCAGTGAAGAAGGGGCAGCCTCCTACGAGCAGTACGTC.

The chain carries TRBV19 and TRBJ2-2; TRBD1 matches at 8 bases. Per the germline V gene, CDR1 is LNHDA and CDR2 is SQIVND (reference sequence). The CDR3 loop spans 15 amino acids. V trimming: 7 bases; J trimming: 1 base; junction bases outside the gene matches: 5. As DNA, the CDR3 is TGTGCCAGTAAGGTCGGGACAGGGAACACCGGGGAGCTGTTTTTT. Its protein is CASKVGTGNTGELFF.